The entry below gives a single T cell receptor beta chain sequence along with its context. This sample stems from a study of cytomegalovirus exposure and HLA in healthy donors. Samples came from healthy bone marrow donors. CDR3 length: 13 amino acids. V lost 6 bases, J lost 5 bases, and 13 bases lay in between. Germline V gives CDR1 SGHNT, CDR2 YENEEA. Primers: 60 Vbeta forward and 13 Jbeta reverse. Repertoires were generated with immunoSEQ multiplex PCR, while TCRdb's copy carries only in-frame clones and drops some. The sample has approximately 190,000 clones; about 90% are singletons. Sequencing was carried out using PBMCs. The origin of this receptor is a boy under 10 years old in good health and CMV-seronegative. V usage is TRBV11-3 and J usage is TRBJ2-5; D possibly corresponds to TRBD2 (6 bases). In DNA, the CDR3 is TGTGCCAGCAGTTGGGGGAGCGGGGAGACCCAGTACTTC. Translating gives CASSWGSGETQYF.